Below, 10 T cell receptor beta chains from the same sample are listed, as sequenced in a study of cytomegalovirus exposure and HLA in healthy donors. The PCR had 60 Vbeta and 13 Jbeta primers. Clones were sequenced by immunoSEQ multiplex PCR, and TCRdb holds only the in-frame ones, with some missing. The data show fewer than 250,000 clones, about 80% seen once. The sample was PBMCs. The receptor source for this set is a girl under 18 in good health and CMV-seronegative.

This chain links TRBV28 with TRBJ1-1; no definite D call. The CDR3 extends over 11 amino acids. CDR1 MDHEN and CDR2 SYDVKM come from the germline V gene. Deletions cut 1 base from V and 8 bases from J, with 5 bases between. The CDR3 sequence is CASSLSIEAFF. The CDR3 coding sequence is TGTGCCAGCAGTTTATCCATCGAAGCTTTCTTT.

J is TRBJ2-3 and V is TRBV7-2; 8 bases are a match to TRBD2. CDR1 is SGHTA and CDR2 is FQGNSA in the germline V gene. This CDR3 contains 19 residues. V was clipped by 5 bases and J by 2 bases; unmatched bases: 18. CDR3 amino acids: CASSLRKRTGGPFTDTQYF. For the CDR3, the DNA is TGTGCCAGCAGCCTAAGAAAAAGGACGGGGGGGCCCTTCACAGATACGCAGTATTTT.

The chain uses TRBV28 and TRBJ2-3; 8 bases map to TRBD1. Germline V CDR1 and CDR2: MDHEN, SYDVKM. V shed 6 bases, J shed 0 bases, and the junction held 20 bases outside the gene matches. The CDR3 loop spans 20 amino acids. The CDR3 DNA sequence: TGTGCCAGCAGCCCCAGACAGGGGAGGTTGTATTTAACTAGCACAGATACGCAGTATTTT. Amino acid sequence: CASSPRQGRLYLTSTDTQYF.

The chain recombines TRBV5-5 with TRBJ2-3; TRBD2 aligns across 11 bases. V gave up 5 bases and J gave up 5 bases; unmatched junction bases: 10. Germline V gene sequence: CDR1 SGHKS, CDR2 YYEKEE (reference sequence). The CDR3 length is 16 residues. CDR3 protein: CASRNQLAGDVDTQYF. DNA of the CDR3: TGTGCCAGCAGAAATCAACTAGCGGGGGATGTAGATACGCAGTATTTT.

Comment on this clone: The germline gene is not matched at one end of the junction; a read error may be the cause. The CDR3 loop is CASSDPSTGRKVF. As DNA, the CDR3 is TGTGCCAGCAGTGACCCCTCGACAGGGAGGAAAGTTTTT. The rearrangement joins TRBV6-4 to TRBJ1-4; 7 positions agree with TRBD1. Germline V gives CDR1 MRHNA, CDR2 SNTAGT. The length of the CDR3 is 13 residues.

The chain carries TRBV9 and TRBJ2-1; weak D call: TRBD1 (5 bases). The CDR3 is 16 residues long. With 0 bases removed from V and 8 bases from J, the gap between germline ends came to 18 bases. CDR1 and CDR2 (germline): SGDLS, YYNGEE. The CDR3 here is CASSVGLIWGAHEQFF. Here the CDR3 DNA reads TGTGCCAGCAGCGTAGGCCTTATATGGGGCGCTCATGAGCAGTTCTTC.

The gene calls are TRBV5-5 and TRBJ2-7; TRBD1 agrees at 9 bases. This CDR3 is built from 15 residues. V dropped 4 bases and J dropped 6; count of bases not matched to a gene: 11. From germline, CDR1 is SGHKS and CDR2 YYEKEE (reference sequence). CDR3 residues: CASSGNRGPGGEQYF. The CDR3 region has the DNA TGTGCCAGCAGCGGAAACAGGGGGCCCGGAGGCGAGCAGTACTTC.

V is TRBV4-3 and J is TRBJ1-1; 7 bases fit TRBD1. Per germline, CDR1 LGHNA and CDR2 YSLEER. Trimming cost V 4 bases and J 4 bases; bases outside gene matches: 12. The CDR3 consists of 16 residues. The CDR3 nucleotides are TGCGCCAGCAGCCGCATCGCCAGCAACAGGGGCACTGAAGCTTTCTTT. It encodes CASSRIASNRGTEAFF.

The chain joins TRBV4-2 to TRBJ2-7, with D perhaps matching TRBD2 (6 bases). The germline V gene encodes CDR1 LGHNA and CDR2 YNFKEQ. This CDR3 spans 14 amino acids. V was cut by 3 bases and J by 5 bases, with 14 bases left in between. CDR3 in amino acids: CASSHLWGEDEQYF. In DNA form, the CDR3 reads TGTGCCAGCAGCCACCTATGGGGGGAGGACGAGCAGTACTTC.

The gene calls are TRBV19 and TRBJ2-5; D possibly corresponds to TRBD1 (6 bases). Germline values: CDR1 LNHDA, CDR2 SQIVND (reference sequence). The CDR3 sequence is 14 residues long. Trimming shortened V by 3 bases and J by 4 bases, and 12 bases separated the two germline ends. CDR3 nucleotides: TGTGCCAGTAGTATTAACAGGGTAGGAGAGACCCAGTACTTC. This encodes CASSINRVGETQYF.